These 28 T cell receptor beta chains were sequenced from one sample in a study of blood T cell repertoires in COVID-19. Method: immunoSEQ multiplex PCR; TCRdb's copy keeps in-frame clones and lacks some. Of about 310,000 clones in the sample, approximately 90% were seen once. The sequenced sample was PBMCs or T cells enriched from blood (not recorded which). The receptor set was obtained from a woman under 30 who had recovered from COVID-19.

The chain employs TRBV7-9 and TRBJ1-5, with no clear D. The CDR3 has 16 residues. V was clipped by 0 bases and J by 0 bases, with 9 bases between them. CDR1 and CDR2 (germline): SEHNR, FQNEAQ (reference sequence). Written as DNA, the CDR3 is TGTGCCAGCAGCTTAGCAGGGAGCTATAGCAATCAGCCCCAGCATTTT. Its translation: CASSLAGSYSNQPQHF.

The chain carries TRBV2 and TRBJ2-3; D uncertain. Germline CDR1 reads SNHLY; CDR2 reads FYNNEI. The CDR3 has 13 residues. The V gene lost 7 bases and the J gene lost 3 bases, with 11 bases spanning the gap. CDR3 nucleotides: TGTGCCAGCACTCTAACAGTAACAGATACGCAGTATTTT. Its translation is CASTLTVTDTQYF.

The gene calls are TRBV7-2 and TRBJ1-1; a weak D match, TRBD1 (5 bases). Germline V gene sequence: CDR1 SGHTA, CDR2 FQGNSA. V was cut by 0 bases and J by 5 bases, with 10 bases left in between. The CDR3 sequence is 14 residues long. The CDR3 DNA reads TGTGCCAGCAGCTTAGCGGGGGGGGTGACTGAAGCTTTCTTT. Protein sequence: CASSLAGGVTEAFF. The full variable domain, completed using reference TRBV7-2 and TRBJ1-1, is GAGVSQSPSNKVTEKGKDVELRCDPISGHTALYWYRQSLGQGLEFLIYFQGNSAPDKSGLPSDRFSAERTGGSVSTLTIQRTQQEDSAVYLCASSLAGGVTEAFFGQGTRLTVV.

The chain couples TRBV15 to TRBJ1-6; no reliable D call. This CDR3 has 15 residues. V gave up 1 base and J gave up 2 bases, with 6 bases separating them. Germline V gene data show CDR1 as LNHNV and CDR2 as YYDKDF (reference sequence). For the CDR3, the DNA is TGTGCCACCAGCAGAGGCGAGACCTATAATTCACCCCTCCACTTT. It is translated as CATSRGETYNSPLHF.

The rearrangement uses TRBV19 and TRBJ2-7; 7 bases are shared with TRBD1. This CDR3 contains 14 residues. J was trimmed by 2 bases and V by 3 bases; bases with no gene match: 4. The germline gives CDR1 LNHDA, CDR2 SQIVND (reference sequence). CDR3 DNA sequence: TGTGCCAGTAGTATCCGGGACAGCCCCTACGAGCAGTACTTC. It encodes CASSIRDSPYEQYF.

The CDR3 nucleotides are TGTGCCAGCCACCGGGTAGCGGGAGCCGGGAATGAGCAGTTCTTC. It is translated as CASHRVAGAGNEQFF. The V gene is TRBV6-5, the J gene TRBJ2-1; 9 bases agree with TRBD2. Germline assignment: CDR1 MNHEY and CDR2 SVGAGI. This CDR3 contains 15 residues. V was clipped by 8 bases and J by 7 bases; unmatched bases: 12.

This clone has just one count. V is TRBV16 and J is TRBJ2-5, with D tentatively TRBD1 (5 bases). CDR3 length: 15 residues. CDR1 and CDR2 (germline): KGHSY, FQNENV. V shed 0 bases and J shed 5 bases, with 13 bases lying between them. As DNA, the CDR3 is TGTGCCAGCAGCCAATCTGGGGCGTTTGGCGAGACCCAGTACTTC. It translates to CASSQSGAFGETQYF.

The chain uses TRBV7-9 and TRBJ2-1; 9 bases agree with TRBD2. Germline V gene lookup returns CDR1 SEHNR and CDR2 FQNEAQ (reference sequence). This CDR3 has 17 residues. V trimming: 2 bases; J trimming: 0 bases; junction bases outside the gene matches: 5. The CDR3 DNA reads TGTGCCAGCAGCTTACCTATTAGCGGGAGCTCCTACAATGAGCAGTTCTTC. It codes for CASSLPISGSSYNEQFF. Variable domain in full (rest from reference TRBV7-9 and TRBJ2-1): DTGVSQNPRHKITKRGQNVTFRCDPISEHNRLYWYRQTLGQGPEFLTYFQNEAQLEKSRLLSDRFSAERPKGSFSTLEIQRTEQGDSAMYLCASSLPISGSSYNEQFFGPGTRLTVL.

Regarding this clone: This specimen includes other DNA sequences encoding the same CDR3. The V call is TRBV5-1, the J call TRBJ1-3; 8 positions agree with TRBD1. Trimming removed 2 bases from V and 3 bases from J; junction bases left unmatched: 1. This CDR3 is built from 14 residues. Per the germline V gene, CDR1 is SGHRS and CDR2 is YFSETQ. This chain's CDR3 is CASSFDRGGNTIYF. CDR3 nucleotides: TGCGCCAGCAGCTTCGACAGGGGTGGAAACACCATATATTTT.

The chain links TRBV7-9 to TRBJ2-7, with a possible D match to TRBD2 (5 bases). Trimming removed 10 bases from V and 5 bases from J, with 15 bases in between. Per the germline V gene, CDR1 is SEHNR and CDR2 is FQNEAQ (reference sequence). The CDR3 loop spans 12 amino acids. CDR3 residues: CATSPPGNEQYF. The CDR3 DNA sequence: TGTGCCACCTCGCCCCCGGGGAACGAGCAGTACTTC.

CDR3 protein: CAISPGGGRDTEAFF. DNA of the CDR3: TGTGCCATCAGCCCAGGCGGGGGAAGGGACACTGAAGCTTTCTTT. J is TRBJ1-1 and V is TRBV10-3; tentatively, D is TRBD1 (5 bases). Trimming removed 6 bases at V and 3 bases at J, with 17 bases between. The germline CDR1 and CDR2 sequences are ENHRY and SYGVKD. This CDR3 is built from 15 residues.

V is TRBV28 and J is TRBJ1-3, with D uncertain. The CDR3 is 16 amino acids. From germline, CDR1 is MDHEN and CDR2 SYDVKM. V was clipped by 6 bases and J by 5 bases, with 20 bases between them. This CDR3 reads CASSYNGVNLRNTIYF. CDR3 DNA sequence: TGTGCCAGCAGCTACAACGGGGTGAACCTCCGAAACACCATATATTTT.

The chain carries TRBV7-2 and TRBJ1-2; 7 positions agree with TRBD1. This CDR3 is built from 14 residues. The germline CDR1 and CDR2 sequences are SGHTA and FQGNSA. The trim removed 1 base at V and 5 bases at J, leaving 4 bases unmatched. The CDR3 coding sequence is TGTGCCAGCAGCTTAGGGACAGGCCCGTATGGCTACACCTTC. The encoded protein is CASSLGTGPYGYTF.

This clone came up a few times. The rearrangement uses TRBV5-4 and TRBJ1-2; a weak D match, TRBD1 (5 bases). In germline, CDR1 is SGHNT, CDR2 YYREEE (reference sequence). The germline V and J ends were trimmed by 4 bases and 5 bases, with 15 bases remaining between them. The CDR3 spans 14 residues. CDR3 loop: CASSPEGFGYGYTF. As DNA, the CDR3 is TGTGCCAGCAGCCCGGAGGGGTTTGGTTATGGCTACACCTTC.

V usage is TRBV7-3 and J usage is TRBJ2-7, with 8 bases that match TRBD2. V lost 11 bases to trimming and J lost 6 bases; unmatched junction nucleotides: 9. CDR3 length: 12 residues. Germline assignment: CDR1 SGHTA and CDR2 FQGTGA. The CDR3 loop is CAPSTGGGEQYF. CDR3 DNA sequence: TGTGCCCCGAGCACCGGGGGGGGCGAGCAGTACTTC.

The J gene is TRBJ1-1, the V gene TRBV6-5; D unresolved. The CDR3 runs 14 residues. V lost 3 bases, J lost 5 bases, and 13 bases lay in between. The V gene's germline CDR1 is MNHEY and CDR2 SVGAGI. CDR3 DNA: TGTGCCAGCAGTTATTGGGAGGGAGGGACTGAAGCTTTCTTT. Its translation: CASSYWEGGTEAFF.

This clone showed up just a few times. The gene calls are TRBV9 and TRBJ1-1; TRBD1 matches at 7 bases. CDR3 length: 13 amino acids. V gave up 6 bases and J gave up 4 bases; unmatched junction bases: 6. The V gene's germline CDR1 is SGDLS and CDR2 YYNGEE. The CDR3 DNA sequence: TGTGCCAGCACACCGACAGGGAGCACTGAAGCTTTCTTT. Translation gives CASTPTGSTEAFF.

The CDR3 coding sequence is TGTGCCAGCAGCTCGGTACACGCGACTAGCGGGAGGGCCAGCTACGAGCAGTACTTC. This translates into CASSSVHATSGRASYEQYF. The genes are TRBV7-9 and TRBJ2-7; 14 positions match TRBD2. This CDR3 spans 19 amino acids. Germline CDR1 and CDR2: SEHNR and FQNEAQ (reference sequence). J was trimmed by 3 bases and V by 4 bases; bases with no gene match: 14.

The J gene is TRBJ2-7, the V gene TRBV24-1, with D uncertain. The CDR3 spans 15 residues. The germline V and J ends were trimmed by 4 bases and 4 bases, with 16 bases remaining between them. Germline values: CDR1 KGHDR, CDR2 SFDVKD. The CDR3 sequence: CATSDPTSPKYEQYF. As DNA, the CDR3 is TGTGCCACCAGTGACCCGACAAGCCCGAAGTACGAGCAGTACTTC.

This chain links TRBV4-2 with TRBJ2-7; a possible D gene is TRBD2 (6 bases). V shed 5 bases and J shed 2 bases, with 13 bases lying between them. This CDR3 has 14 residues. Germline loops: CDR1 LGHNA, CDR2 YNFKEQ. For the CDR3, the DNA is TGTGCCAGCAGCGGGAGTAGCGGAGCCTACGAGCAGTACTTC. It is translated as CASSGSSGAYEQYF.

V usage is TRBV2 and J usage is TRBJ2-1, with 7 bases matching TRBD2. The ends lost 3 bases at V and 4 bases at J; junction bases unmatched: 3. This CDR3 has 14 amino acids. Per the germline V gene, CDR1 is SNHLY and CDR2 is FYNNEI. The CDR3 here is CASSESGGYNEQFF. The CDR3 bases are TGTGCCAGCAGTGAGTCGGGAGGTTACAATGAGCAGTTCTTC.

This clone was counted once. One junction end disagrees with the germline gene, perhaps due to a read error. CDR3 residues: CASWDRDNYGHTF. CDR3 nucleotides: TGTGCCTCCTGGGACAGGGATAACTATGGCCACACCTTC. This rearrangement joins TRBV30 to TRBJ1-2; 9 bases map to TRBD1. Germline values: CDR1 GTSNPN, CDR2 SVGIG (reference sequence). This CDR3 spans 13 amino acids.

The V call is TRBV3-1 (or the pseudogene TRBV3-2), the J call TRBJ2-7; 7 bases agree with TRBD1. The CDR3 is 15 residues long. Germline CDR1 reads LGHDT; CDR2 reads YNNKEL (reference sequence). Unmatched junction bases numbered 6, after V lost 0 bases and J lost 4 bases. CDR3: CASSQDPWGQYEQYF. CDR3 coding DNA: TGTGCCAGCAGCCAAGACCCCTGGGGACAGTACGAGCAGTACTTC.

The V gene is TRBV5-6, the J gene TRBJ1-5; 7 bases agree with TRBD1. Looked up from germline, CDR1 is SGHDT and CDR2 is YYEEEE. This CDR3 spans 17 amino acids. V lost 4 bases to trimming and J lost 0 bases; unmatched junction nucleotides: 10. The DNA for the CDR3 is TGTGCCAGCAGCGTCGGACAGGACTACTATAGCAATCAGCCCCAGCATTTT. It specifies CASSVGQDYYSNQPQHF.

The chain couples TRBV7-8 to TRBJ2-1; 13 nucleotides match TRBD2. V gave up 3 bases and J gave up 0 bases; unmatched junction bases: 8. The V gene's germline CDR1 is SGHVS and CDR2 FQNEAQ. CDR3 length equals 19 residues. CDR3 nucleotide sequence: TGTGCCAGCAGCTTTCCGGGACTAGCGGGATCAAGCTCCTACAATGAGCAGTTCTTC. Its translation: CASSFPGLAGSSSYNEQFF.

The chain carries TRBV2 and TRBJ2-5; 7 bases agree with TRBD1. V trimming: 8 bases; J trimming: 3 bases; junction bases outside the gene matches: 12. From germline, CDR1 is SNHLY and CDR2 FYNNEI. There are 15 residues in the CDR3. CDR3 coding DNA: TGTGCCAGCGAACTTACAGGAACAGGGGAAGAGACCCAGTACTTC. Protein product: CASELTGTGEETQYF. Supplemented by reference TRBV2 and TRBJ2-5, the full variable domain reads EPEVTQTPSHQVTQMGQEVILRCVPISNHLYFYWYRQILGQKVEFLVSFYNNEISEKSEIFDDQFSVERPDGSNFTLKIRSTKLEDSAMYFCASELTGTGEETQYFGPGTRLLVL.

V is TRBV7-9 and J is TRBJ1-1, with D unresolved. Trimming removed 1 base from V and 7 bases from J, with 7 bases in between. The CDR3 covers 12 residues. CDR1 is SEHNR, CDR2 FQNEAQ, per germline (reference sequence). DNA for the CDR3: TGTGCCAGCAGCTTAGGTGGACTTGAAGCTTTCTTT. The encoded protein is CASSLGGLEAFF.

Written as DNA, the CDR3 is TGTGCCAGCAGCTTCAGTGGAAATAGGGGTGAAGCTTTCTTT. It encodes CASSFSGNRGEAFF. This chain joins TRBV7-9 and TRBJ1-1; weak D call: TRBD1 (5 bases). The germline CDR1 and CDR2 sequences are SEHNR and FQNEAQ (reference sequence). This CDR3 is 14 amino acids long. V lost 3 bases and J 7 bases, leaving 15 bases between the germline ends.